Listed below are T cell receptor beta chains from one sample, sequenced in a study of persistence of HIV-infected CD4 T cells. Antigens for these TCRs are unknown. Sequenced by immunoSEQ multiplex PCR; TCRdb stores in-frame clones only, minus some. The sample lists tens of thousands of clones; about nine tenths were seen once. Sequencing was performed on CD4+ T cells sorted from PBMCs after approximately 20-hour stimulation, taken from a patient who received antiretroviral therapy. The receptor source for this set is an adult man with HIV who was CMV-seropositive. Both conserved end residues are part of each CDR3. The order of the fields is CDR3 protein, CDR3 DNA, J gene, V gene, clone size, D gene. D genes are given only for firm matches. A row's size may be missing; if present it is once, few, many or a size class.

CDR3: CASSRQGPINEQYF
DNA: TGTGCCAGCAGTCGGCAGGGCCCAATAAACGAGCAGTACTTC
J: TRBJ2-7
V: TRBV6-5
size: NA
D: NA

CDR3: CASSLYGQETQYF
DNA: TGTGCCAGCAGCTTATACGGCCAAGAGACCCAGTACTTC
J: TRBJ2-5
V: TRBV11-2
size: NA
D: NA

CDR3: CASSSLMDRVDSPLHF
DNA: TGTGCCAGCAGCTCTCTAATGGACAGGGTCGATTCACCCCTCCACTTT
J: TRBJ1-6
V: TRBV5-4
size: once
D: TRBD1

CDR3: CASSVGEGYNEQFF
DNA: TGTGCCAGCAGCGTAGGTGAGGGATACAATGAGCAGTTCTTC
J: TRBJ2-1
V: TRBV9
size: NA
D: NA

CDR3: CASAFRVLRETQYF
DNA: TGTGCCAGCGCTTTCCGGGTGCTAAGAGAAACCCAGTACTTC
J: TRBJ2-5
V: TRBV2
size: once
D: NA

CDR3: CASTRGLVNTEAFF
DNA: TGTGCCAGTACAAGGGGGTTGGTGAACACTGAAGCTTTCTTT
J: TRBJ1-1
V: TRBV19
size: NA
D: NA

CDR3: CASSRDYQETQYF
DNA: TGCGCCAGCAGCAGGGACTACCAAGAGACCCAGTACTTC
J: TRBJ2-5
V: TRBV5-1
size: NA
D: NA

CDR3: CASTPSGGGYEQYF
DNA: TGTGCCAGCACGCCGTCTGGCGGGGGGTACGAGCAGTACTTC
J: TRBJ2-7
V: TRBV6-5
size: NA
D: TRBD2

CDR3: CASTQEGAHGYTF
DNA: TGTGCCAGTACTCAGGAGGGGGCTCATGGCTACACCTTC
J: TRBJ1-2
V: TRBV19
size: NA
D: TRBD1

CDR3: CASSVAISGTGELFF
DNA: TGTGCCAGCAGCGTAGCTATTAGTGGCACCGGGGAGCTGTTTTTT
J: TRBJ2-2
V: TRBV9
size: NA
D: NA

CDR3: CASRSSGRVDTQYF
DNA: TGTGCCAGCCGATCTAGCGGGAGGGTAGATACGCAGTATTTT
J: TRBJ2-3
V: TRBV5-4
size: NA
D: TRBD2

CDR3: CASRTRSPNYGYTF
DNA: TGTGCCAGCAGAACCAGGTCACCTAACTATGGCTACACCTTC
J: TRBJ1-2
V: TRBV6-5
size: NA
D: NA

CDR3: CASSLRGEGQKDTQYF
DNA: TGTGCCAGCAGCCTCCGAGGGGAGGGCCAGAAAGATACGCAGTATTTT
J: TRBJ2-3
V: TRBV4-2
size: NA
D: TRBD2

CDR3: CASHRAGGEPQHF
DNA: TGTGCCAGCCACAGGGCCGGGGGGGAGCCCCAGCATTTT
J: TRBJ1-5
V: TRBV2
size: NA
D: NA

CDR3: CASSPRDRPVEKLFF
DNA: TGTGCCAGCAGCCCTCGGGACAGACCGGTTGAAAAACTGTTTTTT
J: TRBJ1-4
V: TRBV27
size: NA
D: TRBD1

CDR3: CAISGGPNEQYF
DNA: TGTGCCATCAGTGGGGGGCCTAACGAGCAGTACTTC
J: TRBJ2-7
V: TRBV10-3
size: NA
D: NA

CDR3: CSVPAAPGGNYGYTF
DNA: TGCAGCGTTCCCGCGGCGCCAGGGGGCAACTATGGCTACACCTTC
J: TRBJ1-2
V: TRBV29-1
size: NA
D: TRBD1

CDR3: CASSIDGPTGAFGYTF
DNA: TGTGCCAGTAGTATAGATGGACCCACAGGGGCTTTTGGCTACACCTTC
J: TRBJ1-2
V: TRBV19
size: NA
D: TRBD1

CDR3: CASVELAGGTDTQYF
DNA: TGTGCCAGCGTAGAACTAGCGGGGGGGACAGATACGCAGTATTTT
J: TRBJ2-3
V: TRBV2
size: once
D: TRBD2

CDR3: CAWREGEAFF
DNA: TGTGCCTGGAGGGAAGGAGAAGCTTTCTTT
J: TRBJ1-1
V: TRBV30
size: NA
D: NA

CDR3: CASSLAASSGNTIYF
DNA: TGCGCCAGCAGCTTGGCTGCCAGCTCTGGAAACACCATATATTTT
J: TRBJ1-3
V: TRBV5-1
size: NA
D: NA

CDR3: CASTARDRLNTEAFF
DNA: TGTGCCAGCACCGCAAGGGACAGGTTGAACACTGAAGCTTTCTTT
J: TRBJ1-1
V: TRBV4-2
size: few
D: TRBD1

CDR3: CASSLDRAPAQHF
DNA: TGTGCCAGCAGCTTGGACCGGGCCCCGGCCCAGCATTTT
J: TRBJ1-5
V: TRBV5-6
size: NA
D: NA

CDR3: CASSYALTENYGYTF
DNA: TGTGCCAGCAGTTACGCCCTAACAGAGAACTATGGCTACACCTTC
J: TRBJ1-2
V: TRBV6-2/TRBV6-3
size: NA
D: NA

CDR3: CAWSVGGGRYGYTF
DNA: TGTGCCTGGAGTGTAGGCGGAGGCCGCTATGGCTACACCTTC
J: TRBJ1-2
V: TRBV30
size: NA
D: NA

CDR3: CAWSVRVEQFF
DNA: TGTGCCTGGAGTGTACGCGTAGAGCAGTTCTTC
J: TRBJ2-1
V: TRBV30
size: NA
D: NA

CDR3: CASRMHDKGKRADTQYF
DNA: TGTGCCAGTAGAATGCACGATAAGGGGAAGAGGGCGGATACGCAGTATTTT
J: TRBJ2-3
V: TRBV19
size: once
D: NA

CDR3: CASSRKGSTNEKLFF
DNA: TGTGCCAGCAGCCGGAAGGGTTCCACTAATGAAAAACTGTTTTTT
J: TRBJ1-4
V: TRBV7-6
size: once
D: NA

CDR3: CASSIQGADNQPQHF
DNA: TGTGCCAGTAGTATCCAGGGAGCTGACAATCAGCCCCAGCATTTT
J: TRBJ1-5
V: TRBV19
size: NA
D: NA

CDR3: CATHFKGGNYGYTF
DNA: TGTGCCACCCATTTTAAAGGGGGGAACTATGGCTACACCTTC
J: TRBJ1-2
V: TRBV6-6
size: few
D: NA

CDR3: CASSFDSYEQYF
DNA: TGCGCCAGCAGCTTTGACAGCTACGAGCAGTACTTC
J: TRBJ2-7
V: TRBV5-1
size: NA
D: NA

CDR3: CASSSPGRQPGNTIYF
DNA: TGTGCCAGTAGTTCGCCGGGACGGCAACCTGGAAACACCATATATTTT
J: TRBJ1-3
V: TRBV19
size: NA
D: NA

CDR3: CAWIVRGRSGNTIYF
DNA: TGTGCCTGGATTGTCAGAGGCCGCTCTGGAAACACCATATATTTT
J: TRBJ1-3
V: TRBV30
size: NA
D: NA